One sample yielded the 23 T cell receptor beta chains listed below, sequenced in a study of T cells after yellow fever vaccination. TCRdb passed the 5' RACE reads through MiXCR, listing each CDR3 protein once. Here the sample spans about 110,000 distinct CDR3 sequences, 6.5% to 9% being singletons. The sample was CD8+ T cells sorted from PBMCs, taken 45 days after the yellow fever booster vaccination. The receptors stem from a man aged 25-45 years who received the YFV17D yellow fever vaccine.

This rearrangement joins TRBV19 to TRBJ2-7, with a tentative D call TRBD2 (5 bases). The length of the CDR3 is 13 residues. Germline V gene sequence: CDR1 LNHDA, CDR2 SQIVND (reference sequence). V dropped 1 base and J dropped 3 bases, with 7 bases sitting between them. The CDR3 here is CASSIAGIYEQYF. As DNA, the CDR3 is TGTGCCAGTAGTATAGCCGGGATCTACGAGCAGTACTTC. Full variable domain (remainder filled in from reference TRBV19 and TRBJ2-7): DGGITQSPKYLFRKEGQNVTLSCEQNLNHDAMYWYRQDPGQGLRLIYYSQIVNDFQKGDIAEGYSVSREKKESFPLTVTSAQKNPTAFYLCASSIAGIYEQYFGPGTRLTVT.

In this sample, this clonotype is medium-sized. The genes are TRBV20-1 and TRBJ1-5; TRBD1 matches 12 bases. V gave up 3 bases and J gave up 9 bases; unmatched junction bases: 12. This CDR3 contains 16 residues. Germline CDR1 and CDR2: DFQATT and SNEGSKA (reference sequence). The CDR3 nucleotides are TGCAGTGCTAGGGGACAGGGGGCGTATTGGGGTTGGCCCCAGCATTTT. Translated: CSARGQGAYWGWPQHF.

The sample holds many counts of this clonotype. CDR3 in amino acids: CASSLYSHSEQYF. In nucleotides, the CDR3 is TGTGCCAGCAGCTTATACTCCCACTCCGAGCAGTACTTC. The rearrangement joins TRBV7-2 to TRBJ2-7; no definite D call. The CDR3 sequence is 13 residues long. CDR1 and CDR2 (germline): SGHTA, FQGNSA. Trimming took off 2 bases at V and 6 bases at J, with 11 bases between the two ends.

J is TRBJ2-1 and V is TRBV7-9; either TRBD1 or TRBD2 may supply D (5 bases each). CDR3 length: 13 residues. The germline CDR1 and CDR2 sequences are SEHNR and FQNEAQ (reference sequence). V was shortened by 1 base and J by 9 bases, with 10 bases between the two germline ends. The CDR3 coding sequence is TGTGCCAGCAGCTTAGAGGGGCGGGCTGAGCAGTTCTTC. Translated: CASSLEGRAEQFF.

This clonotype has ten or more counts. The chain joins TRBV11-1 to TRBJ2-7; 9 nucleotides match TRBD2. The V and J ends lost 4 bases and 4 bases, in that order; junction bases with no gene match: 5. Germline CDR1 SGHAT, CDR2 FQDESV (reference sequence). The CDR3 length is 14 residues. CDR3 nucleotides: TGTGCCAGCAGCTCTAGCGGGAATCGATACGAGCAGTACTTC. As protein: CASSSSGNRYEQYF.

This clonotype came up a few times. The rearrangement links TRBV27 to TRBJ2-7, with 9 bases matching TRBD1. The CDR3 covers 14 residues. V was pared by 6 bases and J by 2 bases, with 5 bases of the junction left unmatched. In germline, CDR1 is MNHEY, CDR2 SMNVEV (reference sequence). Here the CDR3 reads CASRRTGATYEQYF. The CDR3 nucleotides read TGTGCCAGCAGACGGACAGGGGCGACCTACGAGCAGTACTTC.

This clonotype occurred many times. This rearrangement joins TRBV20-1 to TRBJ2-5; D gene ambiguous. Trimming pared 6 bases from V and 2 bases from J, leaving 16 bases between. The V gene's germline CDR1 is DFQATT and CDR2 SNEGSKA (reference sequence). The CDR3 is 14 residues long. DNA for the CDR3: TGCAGTGCCATCGCGGAGACTCATCAAGAGACCCAGTACTTC. It encodes CSAIAETHQETQYF.

The V and J genes are TRBV20-1 and TRBJ2-1; D gene ambiguous. The germline V gene has CDR1 DFQATT and CDR2 SNEGSKA (reference sequence). Trimming cost V 6 bases and J 10 bases, with 10 bases left between them. This CDR3 has 10 residues. CDR3 amino acids: CSAAMDEQFF. The CDR3, as DNA: TGCAGTGCAGCGATGGACGAGCAGTTCTTC.

This clonotype was recorded at least ten times. The rearrangement uses TRBV7-9 and TRBJ2-1; 10 nucleotides align to TRBD2. This CDR3 region has 17 residues. With 4 bases clipped from V and 7 bases from J, the junction kept 13 bases outside the gene matches. In germline, CDR1 is SEHNR, CDR2 FQNEAQ (reference sequence). CDR3 coding DNA: TGTGCCAGCAGCTCACCCTCCCTAGCGGGAGTGGAGAATGAGCAGTTCTTC. It yields the protein CASSSPSLAGVENEQFF.

This clonotype has a count of ten or more. The genes are TRBV12-3 or TRBV12-4 and TRBJ1-6; a weak D match, TRBD1 (5 bases). With 8 bases removed from V and 9 bases from J, the gap between germline ends came to 11 bases. This CDR3 contains 12 residues. CDR3 nucleotide sequence: TGTGCCAGCCTTCTGGGGGGTTCACCCCTCCACTTT. It translates to CASLLGGSPLHF.

This clonotype turned up a few times. V and J are TRBV30 and TRBJ2-2; tentative D call: TRBD2 (6 bases). The V end was cut by 2 bases, the J end by 4 bases, with 8 bases between. The CDR3 covers 13 residues. Germline CDR1 GTSNPN, CDR2 SVGIG (reference sequence). CDR3 sequence: CAWSLGGTGELFF. In nucleotides, the CDR3 is TGTGCCTGGAGTCTCGGGGGCACCGGGGAGCTGTTTTTT.

In its sample, this clonotype was seen a few times. The gene calls are TRBV11-2 and TRBJ2-7; the D gene could be TRBD1 or TRBD2 (5 bases each). V dropped 2 bases and J dropped 2 bases, with 28 bases sitting between them. Per the germline V gene, CDR1 is SGHAT and CDR2 is FQNNGV. The CDR3 runs 20 residues. The CDR3 DNA is TGTGCCAGCAGCTTATGGTTCCGGGACGCAGTCCATTCCCCCCCCTACGAGCAGTACTTC. This encodes CASSLWFRDAVHSPPYEQYF.

This clonotype was detected many times. This chain uses TRBV27 with TRBJ2-3; D is unresolved. V was trimmed by 5 bases and J by 6 bases, leaving 15 bases between them. CDR1 is MNHEY and CDR2 is SMNVEV in the germline V gene (reference sequence). This CDR3 is 14 amino acids long. CDR3 in amino acids: CASSPIDLPDTQYF. The CDR3 nucleotides read TGTGCCAGCAGTCCGATCGATCTTCCGGATACGCAGTATTTT.

The rearrangement joins TRBV6-2 or TRBV6-3 to TRBJ2-7; maybe TRBD1 (6 bases). V shed 6 bases and J shed 3 bases, with 12 bases lying between them. Germline V lookup: CDR1 MNHEY, CDR2 SVGEGT. This CDR3 comprises 13 residues. The CDR3 nucleotides are TGTGCCAGCAGCCCCGGACAGATCTACGAGCAGTACTTC. This translates into CASSPGQIYEQYF.

This clonotype was observed at least ten times. The chain employs TRBV3-1 and TRBJ2-5; D is unresolved. V gave up 0 bases and J gave up 11 bases, with 13 bases separating them. Per germline, CDR1 LGHDT and CDR2 YNNKEL (reference sequence). This CDR3 has 13 residues. The CDR3: CASSQDDGFPQYF. In nucleotides, the CDR3 is TGTGCCAGCAGCCAAGATGATGGGTTTCCACAGTACTTC.

A word on this clonotype: Mismatch with germline at one junction end may stem from a read error. The V gene is TRBV7-7, the J gene TRBJ2-7; D is perhaps TRBD2 (5 bases). Germline V lookup: CDR1 SSHAT, CDR2 FNYEAQ (reference sequence). The CDR3 covers 14 residues. The CDR3, as DNA: TGTGCTAGCAGCTCCGGACTGCGCGGCTACGAGCAGTACTTC. Translation gives CASSSGLRGYEQYF.

The table lists this clonotype with many counts. The V and J genes are TRBV4-2 and TRBJ2-1, with 12 bases matching TRBD2. Trimming removed 0 bases from V and 7 bases from J; junction bases left unmatched: 7. The germline CDR1 and CDR2 sequences are LGHNA and YNFKEQ. The CDR3 runs to 17 residues. CDR3 in amino acids: CASSQDPLAGGRNEQFF. CDR3 sequence (DNA): TGTGCCAGCAGCCAAGATCCCCTAGCGGGAGGGAGAAATGAGCAGTTCTTC.

This clonotype was observed a few times. The chain carries TRBV7-9 and TRBJ2-1; possible D gene TRBD2, 5 bases. The CDR3 totals 15 residues. In germline, CDR1 is SEHNR, CDR2 FQNEAQ (reference sequence). The V and J ends lost 2 bases and 6 bases respectively, with 14 bases between them. The CDR3 here is CASSLLAVPSNEQFF. CDR3 nucleotides: TGTGCCAGCAGCTTACTAGCAGTCCCGTCCAATGAGCAGTTCTTC.

This clonotype was observed many times. The V gene is TRBV12-3 or TRBV12-4, the J gene TRBJ2-1; D is uncertain. CDR3 size: 15 residues. The germline V and J ends were trimmed by 6 bases and 10 bases, with 22 bases remaining between them. The CDR3 nucleotides are TGTGCCAGCAGACTAAGTTACGGCGAAGAGGTGGAGCAGTTCTTC. Translated, it gives CASRLSYGEEVEQFF.

This clonotype showed up many times. This chain uses TRBV12-5 with TRBJ2-1; D remains unclear. Deletions cut 0 bases from V and 9 bases from J, with 3 bases between. Germline assignment: CDR1 LGHNT and CDR2 FRNRAP. The CDR3 consists of 11 residues. The CDR3: CASGLVLEQFF. The CDR3 DNA reads as TGTGCTAGTGGTTTGGTACTTGAGCAGTTCTTC.

This clonotype was recorded at least ten times. The chain employs TRBV7-9 and TRBJ2-3; 8 nucleotides align to TRBD1. Germline V gene lookup returns CDR1 SEHNR and CDR2 FQNEAQ (reference sequence). The J segment lost 5 bases and the V segment lost 4 bases, leaving 5 bases of the junction unmatched. CDR3 length equals 14 residues. CDR3 protein: CASSSGTGGDTQYF. The CDR3 DNA sequence: TGTGCCAGCAGCTCCGGGACAGGAGGAGATACGCAGTATTTT.

This clonotype is categorized as medium-sized (0.01 to 0.1%). The rearrangement uses TRBV7-9 and TRBJ2-3, with D possibly TRBD2 on 5 matching bases. CDR3 length: 13 amino acids. The germline gives CDR1 SEHNR, CDR2 FQNEAQ (reference sequence). Trimming shortened V by 5 bases and J by 8 bases, and 14 bases separated the two germline ends. CDR3 region: CASSEPGGFTQYF. CDR3 coding DNA: TGTGCCAGCAGCGAACCAGGAGGTTTTACGCAGTATTTT.

This clonotype came up many times. This rearrangement joins TRBV11-1 to TRBJ2-2; D may correspond to TRBD1 or TRBD2 (5 bases each). Germline CDR1 is SGHAT and CDR2 is FQDESV (reference sequence). V dropped 5 bases and J dropped 1 base, with 20 bases sitting between them. CDR3 size: 18 residues. CDR3 in amino acids: CASSASLGVWENTGELFF. The CDR3 DNA reads TGTGCCAGCAGCGCCTCTCTGGGGGTCTGGGAGAACACCGGGGAGCTGTTTTTT. Supplemented by reference TRBV11-1 and TRBJ2-2, the full variable domain reads EAEVAQSPRYKITEKSQAVAFWCDPISGHATLYWYRQILGQGPELLVQFQDESVVDDSQLPKDRFSAERLKGVDSTLKIQPAELGDSAMYLCASSASLGVWENTGELFFGEGSRLTVL.